This entry lists 15 T cell receptor beta chains sequenced from one sample in a study of T cells in Graves' hyperthyroidism and ophthalmopathy (dated by TCRdb to about 2019). Library prep was done by multiplex PCR. Instrument on record: Illumina HiSeq 2000. The TCR beta CDR3 regions were amplified from the RNA transcripts. For the first round of RT-PCR on the TCR CDR3, the HTBI primer set was used together with the Qiagen OneStep RT-PCR kit. TCRdb passed the public sequencing reads through fastp at Q25 and MiXCR, retaining productive beta sequences. Merged by CDR3 protein, the rows form single entries marked with the most common genes and DNA. This sample holds approximately 700,000 distinct CDR3 sequences; approximately 16% were observed only once. The biggest ten clones account for roughly 8% of the sample. Sequencing was performed on blood. The receptors were sampled from a young man with Graves' hyperthyroidism.

In its sample, this clonotype was seen many times. The rearrangement joins TRBV28 to TRBJ2-1, with TRBD2 identical over 10 bases. V was pared by 3 bases and J by 0 bases, with 8 bases of the junction left unmatched. The CDR3 has 18 residues. The germline CDR1 and CDR2 sequences are MDHEN and SYDVKM. The CDR3 reads CASSLATSGFSSYNEQFF. The CDR3 nucleotides read TGTGCCAGCAGTTTGGCGACTAGCGGGTTTAGCTCCTACAATGAGCAGTTCTTC.

This chain connects TRBV3-1 to TRBJ2-3; possible D gene TRBD2, 5 bases. There are 15 residues in the CDR3. Germline V CDR1 and CDR2: LGHDT, YNNKEL (reference sequence). Between the trimmed V and J ends, which lost 6 bases and 2 bases, there was a span of 15 bases. The CDR3 coding sequence is TGTGCCAGCAGTGTCCGGGTGGGAGACACAGATACGCAGTATTTT. Protein product: CASSVRVGDTDTQYF.

Ten or more counts support this clonotype. V gene TRBV18 combines with J gene TRBJ2-1, with TRBD2 matching 8 bases. CDR3 length: 13 residues. The V gene's germline CDR1 is KGHSH and CDR2 LQKENI. Trimming cost V 8 bases and J 9 bases; bases outside gene matches: 9. CDR3 nucleotides: TGTGCCAGCCTGCGCCCGGGAGGGACTGAGCAGTTCTTC. The encoded protein is CASLRPGGTEQFF.

This clonotype was counted between two and nine times. A much larger clone sits a single nucleotide away, making a read error possible. J is TRBJ1-5 and V is TRBV28; D remains ambiguous. The V gene's germline CDR1 is MDHEN and CDR2 SYDVKM. The CDR3 totals 16 residues. CDR3 DNA: TGTGCCAGCAGACCCCCGGACGGCTATAGCGATCAGCCCCAGCATTTT. The encoded protein is CASRPPDGYSDQPQHF.

The count of this clonotype is one. This may stem from a read error, because a much larger clone lies one nucleotide away. The chain has TRBV20-1 and TRBJ2-1, with D unclear. The germline V gene has CDR1 DFQATT and CDR2 SNEGSKA (reference sequence). Trimming stripped 1 base from V and 1 base from J, with 11 bases between. The CDR3 contains 15 residues. DNA for the CDR3: TGCAGTGCTAGAGTGGCACGAGGTTCCTACAATGAGCAGTTCTTC. This translates into CSARVARGSYNEQFF.

About this clonotype: An end of the junction does not agree with germline; a read error may underlie this. This chain connects TRBV7-9 to TRBJ2-3; a possible D gene is TRBD1 (5 bases). Germline assignment: CDR1 SEHNR and CDR2 FQNEAQ (reference sequence). The CDR3 totals 16 residues. DNA of the CDR3: TGTGCCAACAGCTTAGGGGCAAACCCTAGCACAGATACGCAGTATTTT. Protein sequence: CANSLGANPSTDTQYF.

In its sample, this clonotype was seen many times. V usage is TRBV12-3 or TRBV12-4 and J usage is TRBJ2-5; 9 nucleotides line up with TRBD1. V gave up 1 base and J gave up 5 bases; unmatched junction bases: 2. The CDR3 is made up of 14 amino acids. The CDR3 DNA follows: TGTGCCAGCAGTTTAGAACAGGGGGCGGAGACCCAGTACTTC. It translates to CASSLEQGAETQYF.

CDR3 coding DNA: TGCGCCAGCAGTGAAACTCAGGGGACGGTCAATGAGCAGTTCTTC. Amino acid sequence: CASSETQGTVNEQFF. This chain uses TRBV10-2 with TRBJ2-1, with D possibly TRBD1 on 6 matching bases. Germline V gene lookup returns CDR1 WSHSY and CDR2 SAAADI. V was shortened by 3 bases and J by 6 bases, with 15 bases between the two germline ends. This CDR3 spans 15 amino acids.

This clonotype was seen only a few times. The chain is built from TRBV6-1 and TRBJ2-5; 7 nucleotides line up with TRBD1. V dropped 3 bases and J dropped 12; count of bases not matched to a gene: 10. CDR3 length: 13 residues. CDR1 MNHNS and CDR2 SASEGT come from the germline V gene. CDR3 residues: CASSEVFRDRKYF. The CDR3 DNA follows: TGTGCCAGCAGTGAGGTATTCCGGGACAGAAAGTACTTC.

This clonotype was detected many times. This chain joins TRBV20-1 and TRBJ2-1; 7 bases are a match to TRBD2. The germline V gene encodes CDR1 DFQATT and CDR2 SNEGSKA (reference sequence). J was trimmed by 3 bases and V by 3 bases; bases with no gene match: 11. The CDR3 contains 16 residues. The CDR3 DNA sequence: TGCAGTGCTAGTACTTTTCTAGCGGCGAGCTACAATGAGCAGTTCTTC. As protein: CSASTFLAASYNEQFF.

For the CDR3, the DNA is TGTGCCATGGAGTATTTGAAGACCCAGTACTTC. As protein: CAMEYLKTQYF. The J gene is TRBJ2-5, the V gene TRBV30; D gene ambiguous. Germline loops: CDR1 GTSNPN, CDR2 SVGIG (reference sequence). The CDR3 contains 11 residues. V lost 8 bases and J lost 6, with 13 bases in between.

This clonotype turned up a few times. The chain links TRBV6-6 to TRBJ2-2, with 16 bases identical to TRBD2. CDR1 and CDR2 (germline): MNHNY, SVGAGI (reference sequence). The CDR3 extends over 19 amino acids. The junction had 8 bases not matched to a gene; V was cut back by 2 bases and J by 5 bases. The CDR3 sequence: CASSYGGLAGGPRTGELFF. The CDR3 nucleotides are TGTGCCAGCAGTTACGGGGGACTAGCGGGAGGGCCTCGGACCGGGGAGCTGTTTTTT.

The V gene is TRBV27, the J gene TRBJ2-5; D possibly corresponds to TRBD2 (5 bases). The CDR3 is 17 residues long. Trimming removed 7 bases from V and 0 bases from J, with 21 bases in between. In germline, CDR1 is MNHEY, CDR2 SMNVEV (reference sequence). CDR3 sequence (DNA): TGTGCCAGCAACGATCGGGGAGCTCCCTTTTACCAAGAGACCCAGTACTTC. This sequence encodes CASNDRGAPFYQETQYF.

In its sample, this clonotype was seen a few times. V gene TRBV2 combines with J gene TRBJ2-7, with 9 nucleotides matching TRBD2. The germline V gene encodes CDR1 SNHLY and CDR2 FYNNEI. The trim removed 5 bases at V and 3 bases at J, leaving 8 bases unmatched. The CDR3 runs 15 residues. CDR3: CASSSSGTSIYEQYF. The CDR3 coding sequence is TGTGCCAGCAGTTCCTCCGGGACTAGCATCTACGAGCAGTACTTC. The variable domain in full, completed from reference TRBV2 and TRBJ2-7, reads EPEVTQTPSHQVTQMGQEVILRCVPISNHLYFYWYRQILGQKVEFLVSFYNNEISEKSEIFDDQFSVERPDGSNFTLKIRSTKLEDSAMYFCASSSSGTSIYEQYFGPGTRLTVT.

This clonotype was found many times. V usage is TRBV2 and J usage is TRBJ2-3, with D possibly TRBD1 on 6 matching bases. V gave up 0 bases and J gave up 3 bases, with 10 bases separating them. The CDR3 length is 15 residues. From germline, CDR1 is SNHLY and CDR2 FYNNEI. CDR3 DNA: TGTGCCAGCAGTGAAGCGCTTCAGGGGACAGATACGCAGTATTTT. It is translated as CASSEALQGTDTQYF.